The 28 T cell receptor beta chains listed next were all sequenced from one sample in a study of blood T cells in healthy people across ages. Using a J-beta primer mix together with a sample-barcoded 5' primer, a second PCR was run for about 6 to 11 cycles. TCRdb redid the calling of the 5' RACE reads with MiXCR, one entry per CDR3 protein. The table lists about 1.8 million distinct CDR3 sequences, around 50% of them singletons. The material sequenced was blood. The receptor set was obtained from a woman between 40 and 55 years old in good health.

V usage is TRBV10-2 and J usage is TRBJ1-2, with 8 bases fitting TRBD1. Germline V gene data show CDR1 as WSHSY and CDR2 as SAAADI. The V and J ends lost 7 bases and 7 bases, in that order; junction bases with no gene match: 8. This CDR3 spans 13 amino acids. The CDR3 loop is CASNQGAISGYTF. For the CDR3, the DNA is TGCGCCAGCAATCAGGGGGCGATCTCTGGCTACACCTTC.

The J gene is TRBJ2-1, the V gene TRBV7-2, with TRBD2 matching over 16 bases. This CDR3 is 16 amino acids long. CDR1 and CDR2 from the germline V gene are SGHTA and FQGNSA. Trimming removed 5 bases from V and 9 bases from J; junction bases left unmatched: 7. The CDR3 DNA is TGTGCCAGCAGCCGAGTAGGGACTAGCGGGGGGGTTGAGCAGTTCTTC. Protein sequence: CASSRVGTSGGVEQFF.

V usage is TRBV28 and J usage is TRBJ2-3; possibly TRBD2 for D (5 bases). The CDR3 covers 16 residues. V was trimmed by 6 bases and J by 4 bases, leaving 20 bases between them. Germline CDR1 and CDR2: MDHEN and SYDVKM. CDR3 sequence: CASSFNSGPGADTQYF. For the CDR3, the DNA is TGTGCCAGCAGCTTCAATTCCGGCCCCGGGGCAGATACGCAGTATTTT.

The CDR3 protein is CASSQDRTSGLGPQSTDTQYF. The CDR3 DNA is TGCGCCAGCAGCCAAGATCGGACTAGCGGGTTAGGCCCGCAGAGCACAGATACGCAGTATTTT. The chain is built from TRBV4-3 and TRBJ2-3; 11 bases line up with TRBD2. Trimming at V came to 0 bases and at J to 0 bases, leaving 14 bases not matched to a gene. Germline V gene lookup returns CDR1 LGHNA and CDR2 YSLEER. The CDR3 totals 21 residues.

This chain links TRBV5-1 with TRBJ2-5; D is possibly TRBD1 or TRBD2 (5 bases each). Germline V gene lookup returns CDR1 SGHRS and CDR2 YFSETQ. With 5 bases removed from V and 1 base from J, the gap between germline ends came to 12 bases. This CDR3 has 14 residues. CDR3 protein: CASRRGDGQETQYF. The DNA of the CDR3 is TGCGCCAGCAGGAGAGGGGACGGCCAAGAGACCCAGTACTTC. The variable domain in full, completed from reference TRBV5-1 and TRBJ2-5, reads KAGVTQTPRYLIKTRGQQVTLSCSPISGHRSVSWYQQTPGQGLQFLFEYFSETQRNKGNFPGRFSGRQFSNSRSEMNVSTLELGDSALYLCASRRGDGQETQYFGPGTRLLVL.

The chain has TRBV4-2 and TRBJ1-2; 11 bases are a match to TRBD1. CDR1 LGHNA and CDR2 YNFKEQ come from the germline V gene. The trim removed 0 bases at V and 7 bases at J, leaving 7 bases unmatched. This CDR3 comprises 16 residues. The CDR3 coding sequence is TGTGCCAGCAGCCAAGAAGGGGGACAGGGGGTGCGTGGCTACACCTTC. Protein product: CASSQEGGQGVRGYTF.

V and J are TRBV7-2 and TRBJ2-1; D unresolved. The CDR3 covers 17 residues. Germline loops: CDR1 SGHTA, CDR2 FQGNSA. Trimming pared 1 base from V and 0 bases from J, leaving 13 bases between. CDR3 bases: TGTGCCAGCAGCTTAGACTTCGCCCGGGCCTCCTACAATGAGCAGTTCTTC. This translates into CASSLDFARASYNEQFF.

The chain couples TRBV7-9 to TRBJ2-1; 8 bases match TRBD2. The CDR3 length is 15 residues. Germline CDR1 SEHNR, CDR2 FQNEAQ (reference sequence). The junction had 13 bases not matched to a gene; V was cut back by 7 bases and J by 8 bases. This CDR3 reads CASNSRGGLGDEQFF. As DNA, the CDR3 is TGTGCCAGCAACTCTCGGGGGGGTCTGGGGGATGAGCAGTTCTTC.

The J gene is TRBJ1-6, the V gene TRBV10-3, with D hard to call. V lost 10 bases, J lost 9 bases, and 10 bases lay in between. The CDR3 totals 11 residues. CDR1 and CDR2 (germline): ENHRY, SYGVKD. CDR3 sequence: CATADGSPLHF. The CDR3 DNA reads TGTGCCACCGCGGACGGTTCACCCCTCCACTTT.

As regards this clonotype: A much larger clone is a single base away; this may be a read error. This chain uses TRBV4-1 with TRBJ2-5; D perhaps matches TRBD1 (5 bases). CDR1 and CDR2 (germline): MGHRA, YSYEKL. The CDR3 length is 14 residues. The germline V and J ends were trimmed by 4 bases and 1 base, with 10 bases remaining between them. The CDR3, as DNA: TGCGCCAGCAGCCGTCAGGGATTCCAAGAGACCCAGTACTTC. This gives the protein CASSRQGFQETQYF.

The V gene is TRBV6-5, the J gene TRBJ2-7, with D perhaps matching TRBD1 (5 bases). The better agreement between TRBJ2-5 and the DNA end casts doubt on the J call. The CDR3 is 14 amino acids. Germline V gives CDR1 MNHEY, CDR2 SVGAGI. This CDR3 is CASKVGAGQETQYF. DNA for the CDR3: TGTGCCAGCAAAGTAGGGGCAGGCCAAGAGACCCAGTACTTC.

This chain links TRBV27 with TRBJ2-4, with a possible D match to TRBD1 (5 bases). Germline V CDR1 and CDR2: MNHEY, SMNVEV (reference sequence). The length of the CDR3 is 15 residues. Trimming took 10 bases from V and 0 from J, leaving 16 bases between them. As DNA, the CDR3 is TGTGCCACCAGGGATTCCGGGCTAGCCAAAAACATTCAGTACTTC. Its translation is CATRDSGLAKNIQYF.

In this sample, this clonotype turned up once. This chain uses TRBV20-1 with TRBJ2-4; D uncertain. The CDR3 is 13 amino acids. Trimming removed 5 bases from V and 14 bases from J, with 22 bases in between. Germline CDR1 reads DFQATT; CDR2 reads SNEGSKA (reference sequence). The CDR3 DNA reads as TGCAGTGCTTTGAGCCTTTCGGGTGTTTTCGAGTACTTC. It is translated as CSALSLSGVFEYF.

This clonotype has a count of ten or more. The V call is TRBV5-1, the J call TRBJ1-2; D not resolved. Trimming took off 4 bases at V and 8 bases at J, with 15 bases between the two ends. Germline V CDR1 and CDR2: SGHRS, YFSETQ. The CDR3 spans 13 residues. CDR3 loop: CASSVDEGSGYTF. The DNA for the CDR3 is TGCGCCAGCAGCGTGGATGAAGGGTCCGGCTACACCTTC.

The V call is TRBV9, the J call TRBJ2-5; D uncertain. The CDR3 covers 15 residues. From germline, CDR1 is SGDLS and CDR2 YYNGEE. Trimming removed 3 bases at V and 5 bases at J, with 17 bases between. Here the CDR3 reads CASSATGGPAETQYF. The CDR3 DNA sequence: TGTGCCAGCAGCGCTACGGGTGGACCAGCGGAGACCCAGTACTTC.

In this sample, this clonotype turned up a few times. This CDR3 is CASSTGLAGVGETQYF. CDR3 coding DNA: TGCGCCAGCAGCACCGGACTAGCGGGGGTGGGAGAGACCCAGTACTTC. The chain employs TRBV4-1 and TRBJ2-5, with TRBD2 identical over 13 bases. Trimming at V came to 5 bases and at J to 4 bases, leaving 7 bases not matched to a gene. The CDR3 sequence is 16 residues long. In germline, CDR1 is MGHRA, CDR2 YSYEKL.

The chain combines TRBV4-2 with TRBJ2-4; 11 bases map to TRBD1. Judging by the DNA end, TRBJ2-7 fits better; the J call may be wrong. CDR1 is LGHNA and CDR2 is YNFKEQ in the germline V gene. The CDR3 totals 16 residues. CDR3 loop: CASSQADWTGGNEQYF. CDR3 DNA sequence: TGTGCCAGCAGCCAAGCGGATTGGACAGGGGGCAACGAGCAGTACTTC.

This clonotype was seen a few times. The chain recombines TRBV27 with TRBJ1-1; 8 positions match TRBD1. J lost 0 bases, V lost 5 bases, and 5 bases had no gene match. The CDR3 length is 15 residues. Looked up from germline, CDR1 is MNHEY and CDR2 is SMNVEV (reference sequence). Here the CDR3 reads CASSTPTGVNTEAFF. Written as DNA, the CDR3 is TGTGCCAGCAGTACCCCGACAGGGGTGAACACTGAAGCTTTCTTT.

The V call is TRBV12-3 or TRBV12-4, the J call TRBJ2-2; D is possibly TRBD1 (6 bases). The CDR3 loop spans 18 amino acids. Trimming took off 2 bases at V and 8 bases at J, with 24 bases between the two ends. CDR3 bases: TGTGCCAGCAGTTTAATCAGGGGCCGCCATGCCAATGAAGGGGAGCTGTTTTTT. It translates to CASSLIRGRHANEGELFF.

The chain employs TRBV27 and TRBJ2-5; D is perhaps TRBD1 (5 bases). The better agreement between TRBJ2-7 and the DNA end casts doubt on the J call. Germline V gene data show CDR1 as MNHEY and CDR2 as SMNVEV (reference sequence). This CDR3 has 15 residues. The CDR3 nucleotides read TGTGCCAGCAGTTTATCATTCGTCAGGGCCTACGAGCAGTACTTC. Amino acids: CASSLSFVRAYEQYF.

This clonotype was observed a handful of times. The chain recombines TRBV29-1 with TRBJ1-4; no definite D call. The ends were cut back, 0 bases at V and 4 bases at J, with 15 bases in the middle. Germline CDR1 SQVTM, CDR2 ANQGSEA. The CDR3 contains 16 residues. In DNA, the CDR3 is TGCAGCGTTGAAGAGGTTCGGGCACGGAGTAATGAAAAACTGTTTTTT. It yields the protein CSVEEVRARSNEKLFF.

This clonotype was counted ten times or more. The chain carries TRBV4-1 and TRBJ2-5; D not certain. The germline V gene has CDR1 MGHRA and CDR2 YSYEKL. Trimming removed 1 base from V and 5 bases from J, with 11 bases in between. This CDR3 region has 14 residues. In nucleotides, the CDR3 is TGCGCCAGCAGCCAAGTAGTGGTTGGGGAGACCCAGTACTTC. Its protein is CASSQVVVGETQYF.

The V call is TRBV6-6, the J call TRBJ1-2; 9 bases map to TRBD1. Germline V gene data show CDR1 as MNHNY and CDR2 as SVGAGI (reference sequence). This CDR3 comprises 16 residues. V shed 0 bases, J shed 6 bases, and the junction held 8 bases outside the gene matches. CDR3 coding DNA: TGTGCCAGCAGTTACTCGACAGGGGGAGTGGGAAATGGCTACACCTTC. Encoded protein: CASSYSTGGVGNGYTF.

The V call is TRBV28, the J call TRBJ2-7; no firm D call. The CDR3 covers 17 residues. CDR1 MDHEN and CDR2 SYDVKM come from the germline V gene. Trimming cost V 4 bases and J 2 bases, with 21 bases left between them. The CDR3 sequence: CASSSNLLGPRPYEQYF. In DNA form, the CDR3 reads TGTGCCAGCAGTTCCAACCTCCTCGGGCCTCGACCCTACGAGCAGTACTTC. The complete variable domain, with remaining parts taken from reference TRBV28 and TRBJ2-7, reads DVKVTQSSRYLVKRTGEKVFLECVQDMDHENMFWYRQDPGLGLRLIYFSYDVKMKEKGDIPEGYSVSREKKERFSLILESASTNQTSMYLCASSSNLLGPRPYEQYFGPGTRLTVT.

The V call is TRBV20-1, the J call TRBJ2-5; no clear D. The V and J ends lost 8 bases and 1 base respectively, with 20 bases between them. Looked up from germline, CDR1 is DFQATT and CDR2 is SNEGSKA (reference sequence). CDR3 length equals 15 residues. As DNA, the CDR3 is TGCAGTACTCCCAAGACGGGTTATGGCCAAGAGACCCAGTACTTC. This codes for CSTPKTGYGQETQYF.

Written as DNA, the CDR3 is TGTGCCAGCAGACCCCTTGAGTCAGCTAACTATGGCTACACCTTC. Protein: CASRPLESANYGYTF. This chain connects TRBV12-3 or TRBV12-4 to TRBJ1-2; D is unresolved. V was clipped by 6 bases and J by 0 bases, with 14 bases between them. The CDR3 extends over 15 amino acids.

The rearrangement joins TRBV27 to TRBJ2-1, with TRBD2 identical over 9 bases. There are 15 residues in the CDR3. The V gene's germline CDR1 is MNHEY and CDR2 SMNVEV (reference sequence). The V gene end was trimmed by 5 bases and the J gene end by 5 bases; junction bases not matched to a gene: 7. Here the CDR3 reads CASSTLAGKDNEQFF. CDR3 DNA sequence: TGTGCCAGCAGTACCCTAGCGGGGAAGGACAATGAGCAGTTCTTC.

The genes are TRBV12-3 or TRBV12-4 and TRBJ1-2; D unclear. The CDR3 is made up of 13 amino acids. Trimming took off 5 bases at V and 8 bases at J, with 15 bases between the two ends. The CDR3: CASSPVSGGGYTF. CDR3 DNA: TGTGCCAGCAGTCCTGTATCCGGAGGCGGCTACACCTTC.